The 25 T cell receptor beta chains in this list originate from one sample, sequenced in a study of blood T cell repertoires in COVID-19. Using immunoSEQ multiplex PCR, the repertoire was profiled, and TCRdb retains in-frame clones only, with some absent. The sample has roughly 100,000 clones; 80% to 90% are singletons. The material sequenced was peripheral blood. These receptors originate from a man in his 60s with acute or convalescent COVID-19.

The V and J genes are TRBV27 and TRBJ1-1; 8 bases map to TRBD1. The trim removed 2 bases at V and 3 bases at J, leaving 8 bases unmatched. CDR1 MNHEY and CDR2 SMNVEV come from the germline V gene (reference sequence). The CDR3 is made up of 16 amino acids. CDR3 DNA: TGTGCCAGCAGTTTAATGGGAGGCAGGGGGCACACTGAAGCTTTCTTT. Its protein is CASSLMGGRGHTEAFF.

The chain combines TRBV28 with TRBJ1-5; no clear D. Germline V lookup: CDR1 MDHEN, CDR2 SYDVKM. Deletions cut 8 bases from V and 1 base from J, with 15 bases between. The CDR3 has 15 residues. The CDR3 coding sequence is TGTGCCAGCTGCTGGGCCTTGGGCAGCAATCAGCCCCAGCATTTT. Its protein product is CASCWALGSNQPQHF.

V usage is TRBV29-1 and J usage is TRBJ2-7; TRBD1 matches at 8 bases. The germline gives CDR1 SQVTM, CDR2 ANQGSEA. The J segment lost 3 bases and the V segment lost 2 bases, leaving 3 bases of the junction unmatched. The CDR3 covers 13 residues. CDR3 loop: CSVEKDRDYEQYF. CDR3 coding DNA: TGCAGCGTTGAAAAGGACAGGGACTACGAGCAGTACTTC.

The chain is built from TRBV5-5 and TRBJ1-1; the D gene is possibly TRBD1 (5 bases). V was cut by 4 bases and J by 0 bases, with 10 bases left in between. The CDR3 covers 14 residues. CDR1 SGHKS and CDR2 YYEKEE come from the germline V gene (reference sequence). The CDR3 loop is CASSPGGMNTEAFF. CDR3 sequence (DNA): TGTGCCAGCAGCCCCGGGGGAATGAACACTGAAGCTTTCTTT.

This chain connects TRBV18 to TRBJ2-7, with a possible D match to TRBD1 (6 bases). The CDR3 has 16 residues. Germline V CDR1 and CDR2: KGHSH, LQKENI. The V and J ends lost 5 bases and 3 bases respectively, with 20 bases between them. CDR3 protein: CASSALGTTTFYEQYF. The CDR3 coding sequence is TGTGCCAGCTCAGCCCTCGGGACAACTACCTTCTACGAGCAGTACTTC. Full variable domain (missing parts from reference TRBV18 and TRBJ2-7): NAGVMQNPRHLVRRRGQEARLRCSPMKGHSHVYWYRQLPEEGLKFMVYLQKENIIDESGMPKERFSAEFPKEGPSILRIQQVVRGDSAAYFCASSALGTTTFYEQYFGPGTRLTVT.

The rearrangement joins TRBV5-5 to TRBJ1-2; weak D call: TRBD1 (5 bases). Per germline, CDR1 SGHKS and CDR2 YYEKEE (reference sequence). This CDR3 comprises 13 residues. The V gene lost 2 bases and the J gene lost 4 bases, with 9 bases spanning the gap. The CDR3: CASSFGTFYGYTF. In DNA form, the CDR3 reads TGTGCCAGCAGCTTCGGGACTTTCTATGGCTACACCTTC.

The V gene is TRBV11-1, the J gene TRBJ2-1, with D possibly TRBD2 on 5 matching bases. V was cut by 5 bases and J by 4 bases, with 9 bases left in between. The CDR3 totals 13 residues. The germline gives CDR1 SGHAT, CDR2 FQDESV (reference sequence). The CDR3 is CASSPGIYNEQFF. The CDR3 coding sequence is TGTGCCAGCAGCCCCGGGATTTACAATGAGCAGTTCTTC.

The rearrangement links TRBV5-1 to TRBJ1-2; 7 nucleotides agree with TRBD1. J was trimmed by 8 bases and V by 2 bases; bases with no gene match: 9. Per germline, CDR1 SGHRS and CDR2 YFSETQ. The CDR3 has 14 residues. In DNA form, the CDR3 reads TGCGCCAGCAGCTTTGGACAGGACGGTAGAGGCTACACCTTC. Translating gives CASSFGQDGRGYTF. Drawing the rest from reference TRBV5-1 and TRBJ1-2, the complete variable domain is KAGVTQTPRYLIKTRGQQVTLSCSPISGHRSVSWYQQTPGQGLQFLFEYFSETQRNKGNFPGRFSGRQFSNSRSEMNVSTLELGDSALYLCASSFGQDGRGYTFGSGTRLTVV.

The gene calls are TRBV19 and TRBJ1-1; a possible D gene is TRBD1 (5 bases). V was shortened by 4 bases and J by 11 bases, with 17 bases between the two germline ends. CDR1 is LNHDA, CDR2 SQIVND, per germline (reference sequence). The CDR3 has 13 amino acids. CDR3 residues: CASSNRAQGAAFF. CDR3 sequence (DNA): TGTGCCAGTAGTAATAGGGCCCAGGGTGCGGCTTTCTTT. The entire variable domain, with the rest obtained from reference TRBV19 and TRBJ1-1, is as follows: DGGITQSPKYLFRKEGQNVTLSCEQNLNHDAMYWYRQDPGQGLRLIYYSQIVNDFQKGDIAEGYSVSREKKESFPLTVTSAQKNPTAFYLCASSNRAQGAAFFGQGTRLTVV.

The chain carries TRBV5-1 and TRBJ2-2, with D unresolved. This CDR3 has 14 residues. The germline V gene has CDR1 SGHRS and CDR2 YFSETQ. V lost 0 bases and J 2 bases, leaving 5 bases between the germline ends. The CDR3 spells CASSLDPNTGELFF. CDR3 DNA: TGCGCCAGCAGCTTGGATCCAAACACCGGGGAGCTGTTTTTT.

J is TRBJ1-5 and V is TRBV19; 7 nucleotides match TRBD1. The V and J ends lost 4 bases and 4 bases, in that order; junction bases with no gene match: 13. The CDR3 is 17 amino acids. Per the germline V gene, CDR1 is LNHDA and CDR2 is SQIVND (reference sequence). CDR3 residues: CASSTILQGRRNQPQHF. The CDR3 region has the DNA TGTGCCAGTAGTACTATTTTACAGGGGCGCCGGAATCAGCCCCAGCATTTT.

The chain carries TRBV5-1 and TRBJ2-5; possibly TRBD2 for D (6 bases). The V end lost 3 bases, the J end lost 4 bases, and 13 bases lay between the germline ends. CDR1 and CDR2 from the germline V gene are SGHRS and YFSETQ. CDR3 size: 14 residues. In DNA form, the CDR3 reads TGCGCCAGCAGCTCCCCCGGGAGCGGAGAGACCCAGTACTTC. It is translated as CASSSPGSGETQYF.

CDR3 sequence reads: CASSPTSGSYNEQFF. Written as DNA, the CDR3 is TGTGCCAGCAGCCCGACTAGCGGGAGTTACAATGAGCAGTTCTTC. V is TRBV14 and J is TRBJ2-1, with 12 bases fitting TRBD2. From germline, CDR1 is SGHDN and CDR2 FVKESK. The CDR3 consists of 15 residues. V lost 4 bases to trimming and J lost 4 bases; unmatched junction nucleotides: 2. Variable domain in full (rest from reference TRBV14 and TRBJ2-1): EAGVTQFPSHSVIEKGQTVTLRCDPISGHDNLYWYRRVMGKEIKFLLHFVKESKQDESGMPNNRFLAERTGGTYSTLKVQPAELEDSGVYFCASSPTSGSYNEQFFGPGTRLTVL.

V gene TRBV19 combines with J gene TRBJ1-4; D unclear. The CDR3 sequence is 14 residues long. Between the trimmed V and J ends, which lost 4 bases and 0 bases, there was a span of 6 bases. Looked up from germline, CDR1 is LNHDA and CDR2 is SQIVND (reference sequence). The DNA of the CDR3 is TGTGCCAGTAGTAGGCAAGCAACTAATGAAAAACTGTTTTTT. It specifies CASSRQATNEKLFF.

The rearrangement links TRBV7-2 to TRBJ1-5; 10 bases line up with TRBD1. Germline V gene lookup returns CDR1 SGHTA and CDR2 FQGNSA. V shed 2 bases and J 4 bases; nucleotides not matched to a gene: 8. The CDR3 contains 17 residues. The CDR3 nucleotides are TGTGCCAGCAGCTTAATAGGGACAGGGGTGAAAAATCAGCCCCAGCATTTT. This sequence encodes CASSLIGTGVKNQPQHF.

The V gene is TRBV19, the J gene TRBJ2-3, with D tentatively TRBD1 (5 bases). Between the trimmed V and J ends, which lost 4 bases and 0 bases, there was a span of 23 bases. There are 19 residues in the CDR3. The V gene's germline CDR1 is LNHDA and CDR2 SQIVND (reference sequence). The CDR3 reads CASSTRRWTTSTSTDTQYF. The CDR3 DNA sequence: TGTGCCAGTAGTACGCGACGTTGGACAACATCAACTAGCACAGATACGCAGTATTTT.

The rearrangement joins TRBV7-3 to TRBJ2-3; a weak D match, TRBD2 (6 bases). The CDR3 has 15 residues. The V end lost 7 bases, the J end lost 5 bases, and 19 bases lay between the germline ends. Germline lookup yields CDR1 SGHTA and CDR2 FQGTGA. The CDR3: CASTPGGAGQDTQYF. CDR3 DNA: TGTGCCAGCACCCCAGGCGGGGCGGGTCAAGATACGCAGTATTTT.

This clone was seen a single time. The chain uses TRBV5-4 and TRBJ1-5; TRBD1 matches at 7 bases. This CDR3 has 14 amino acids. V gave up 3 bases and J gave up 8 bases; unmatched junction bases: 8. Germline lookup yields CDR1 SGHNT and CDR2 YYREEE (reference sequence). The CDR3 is CASSSGGSDKPQHF. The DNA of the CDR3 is TGTGCCAGCAGCTCAGGGGGATCCGATAAGCCCCAGCATTTT.

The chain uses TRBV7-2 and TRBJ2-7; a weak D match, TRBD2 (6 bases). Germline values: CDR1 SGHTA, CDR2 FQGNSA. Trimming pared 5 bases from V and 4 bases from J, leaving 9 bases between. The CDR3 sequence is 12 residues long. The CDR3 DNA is TGTGCCAGCAGCCGCGGGAATTACGAGCAGTACTTC. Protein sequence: CASSRGNYEQYF.

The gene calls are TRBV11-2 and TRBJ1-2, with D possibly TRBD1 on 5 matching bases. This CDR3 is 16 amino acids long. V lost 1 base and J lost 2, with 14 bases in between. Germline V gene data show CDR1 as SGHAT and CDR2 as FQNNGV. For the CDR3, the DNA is TGTGCCAGCAGCTTAGCCTGGACAAGACAGAACTATGGCTACACCTTC. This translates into CASSLAWTRQNYGYTF.

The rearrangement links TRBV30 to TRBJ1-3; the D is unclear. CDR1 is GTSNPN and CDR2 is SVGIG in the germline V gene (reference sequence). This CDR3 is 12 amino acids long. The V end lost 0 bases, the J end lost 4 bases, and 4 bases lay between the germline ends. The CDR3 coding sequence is TGTGCCTGGAGTGTACTAGGAAACACCATATATTTT. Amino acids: CAWSVLGNTIYF.

The DNA of the CDR3 is TGTGCCAGCAGCCTCTGGGGCGGGAAGGGCACCGGGGAGCTGTTTTTT. This encodes CASSLWGGKGTGELFF. V usage is TRBV7-3 and J usage is TRBJ2-2; tentative D call: TRBD2 (6 bases). Trimming pared 5 bases from V and 4 bases from J, leaving 17 bases between. This CDR3 contains 16 residues. Germline loops: CDR1 SGHTA, CDR2 FQGTGA.

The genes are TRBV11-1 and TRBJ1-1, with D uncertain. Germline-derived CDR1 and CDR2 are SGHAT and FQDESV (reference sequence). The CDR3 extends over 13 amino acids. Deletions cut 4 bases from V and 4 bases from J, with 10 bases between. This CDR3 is CASSSPWATEAFF. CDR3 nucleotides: TGTGCCAGCAGCTCCCCCTGGGCCACTGAAGCTTTCTTT.

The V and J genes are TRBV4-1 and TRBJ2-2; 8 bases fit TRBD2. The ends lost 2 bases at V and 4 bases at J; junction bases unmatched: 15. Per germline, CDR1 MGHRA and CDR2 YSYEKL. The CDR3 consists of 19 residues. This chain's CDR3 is CASSQTNRRGEASTGELFF. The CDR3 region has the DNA TGCGCCAGCAGCCAAACCAACCGGCGGGGGGAAGCGAGCACCGGGGAGCTGTTTTTT.

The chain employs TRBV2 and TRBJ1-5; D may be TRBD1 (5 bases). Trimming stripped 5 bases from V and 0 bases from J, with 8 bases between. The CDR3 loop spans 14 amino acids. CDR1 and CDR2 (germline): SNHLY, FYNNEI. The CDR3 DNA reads TGTGCCAGCAGTTATAGGGGTAGCAATCAGCCCCAGCATTTT. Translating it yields CASSYRGSNQPQHF.